This T cell receptor beta chain emerged from a study of OX40 agonist ivuxolimab in advanced cancers. Only in-frame clones appear in the TCRdb table, and some are missing; sequencing was by immunoSEQ multiplex PCR. Of around 95,000 clones detected, roughly 88% appear once; the ten largest clones hold less than 0.75%. The specimen comprised CD4+ or CD8+ T cells sorted from blood, sampled in a trial of the OX40 agonist ivuxolimab. The sequence was obtained from an adult with an advanced solid tumor such as melanoma, head and neck, liver or kidney cancer.

DNA of the CDR3: TGCGCCAGCAGCCAAAGGAGCACAGATACGCAGTATTTT. Its protein is CASSQRSTDTQYF. The gene calls are TRBV4-3 and TRBJ2-3; D not resolved. Germline loops: CDR1 LGHNA, CDR2 YSLEER. The CDR3 is 13 residues long. V lost 2 bases and J 0 bases, leaving 3 bases between the germline ends.